One and the same sample provided the 27 T cell receptor beta chains below, sequenced in a study of technical replicates of blood from several donors. The assay was immunoSEQ multiplex PCR, and TCRdb's table has in-frame clones only and misses some. The sample consists of approximately 79,000 clones, about 97% of them appearing once. The source material was T cells isolated from PBMCs. Receptors were obtained from a human donor in good health.

V is TRBV25-1 and J is TRBJ2-1, with a tentative D call TRBD1 (6 bases). V lost 4 bases to trimming and J lost 0 bases, with 19 bases between them. The CDR3 covers 18 residues. From germline, CDR1 is MGHDK and CDR2 SYGVNS. The CDR3 coding sequence is TGTGCCAGCAGTGGACCGGGACAAAGGTCTAGCTCCTACAATGAGCAGTTCTTC. Its translation: CASSGPGQRSSSYNEQFF. The variable domain in full, completed from reference TRBV25-1 and TRBJ2-1, reads EADIYQTPRYLVIGTGKKITLECSQTMGHDKMYWYQQDPGMELHLIHYSYGVNSTEKGDLSSESTVSRIRTEHFPLTLESARPSHTSQYLCASSGPGQRSSSYNEQFFGPGTRLTVL.

This rearrangement joins TRBV7-9 to TRBJ2-3, with 12 bases identical to TRBD2. CDR1 is SEHNR, CDR2 FQNEAQ, per germline (reference sequence). J lost 2 bases, V lost 5 bases, and 2 bases had no gene match. The CDR3 runs 15 residues. The CDR3 loop reads CASSRTSGITDTQYF. Here the CDR3 DNA reads TGTGCCAGCAGCCGGACTAGCGGGATCACAGATACGCAGTATTTT.

The chain has TRBV29-1 and TRBJ2-7; 7 bases match TRBD2. This CDR3 comprises 12 residues. J lost 6 bases, V lost 4 bases, and 6 bases had no gene match. The germline gives CDR1 SQVTM, CDR2 ANQGSEA. The CDR3 DNA reads TGCAGCGTTGGGGGGGAGGGCCTCGAGCAGTACTTC. This codes for CSVGGEGLEQYF.

The DNA for the CDR3 is TGTGCCAGCAGCGGTGGTAGCGGATTCTACACAGATACGCAGTATTTT. This sequence encodes CASSGGSGFYTDTQYF. The chain employs TRBV11-2 and TRBJ2-3; D is possibly TRBD2 (6 bases). The CDR3 is 16 amino acids. With 5 bases removed from V and 2 bases from J, the gap between germline ends came to 17 bases. Per the germline V gene, CDR1 is SGHAT and CDR2 is FQNNGV.

V usage is TRBV11-3 and J usage is TRBJ2-1; D gene unclear. V dropped 1 base and J dropped 7 bases, with 2 bases sitting between them. This CDR3 spans 11 amino acids. CDR1 SGHNT and CDR2 YENEEA come from the germline V gene. CDR3 region: CASSLANEQFF. The CDR3 DNA follows: TGTGCCAGCAGCTTAGCTAATGAGCAGTTCTTC.

The J gene is TRBJ2-7, the V gene TRBV29-1, with a tentative D call TRBD2 (7 bases). V was pared by 4 bases and J by 3 bases, with 13 bases between. The CDR3 contains 13 residues. CDR1 and CDR2 (germline): SQVTM, ANQGSEA. The CDR3, as DNA: TGCAGCGTTGTGGGGGGGCAGCACTACGAGCAGTACTTC. This translates into CSVVGGQHYEQYF.

This sequence joins TRBV5-1 and TRBJ2-5; possible D gene TRBD1, 6 bases. Germline V gives CDR1 SGHRS, CDR2 YFSETQ. V was clipped by 2 bases and J by 2 bases, with 19 bases between them. This CDR3 comprises 17 residues. The DNA of the CDR3 is TGCGCCAGCAGCTTCGGCGGATGGACAGAGCGACAAGAGACCCAGTACTTC. As protein: CASSFGGWTERQETQYF.

This rearrangement joins TRBV9 to TRBJ1-3, with a possible D match to TRBD1 (6 bases). The V gene lost 2 bases and the J gene lost 4 bases, with 10 bases spanning the gap. The CDR3 has 14 residues. Germline CDR1 and CDR2: SGDLS and YYNGEE. CDR3 sequence (DNA): TGTGCCAGCAGCGTGTCGGGACAAGGAAACACCATATATTTT. Its protein is CASSVSGQGNTIYF.

This rearrangement joins TRBV7-9 to TRBJ1-5; D gene uncertain. The CDR3 is 14 amino acids. Trimming took off 1 base at V and 9 bases at J, with 13 bases between the two ends. Germline V CDR1 and CDR2: SEHNR, FQNEAQ (reference sequence). The CDR3 region has the DNA TGTGCCAGCAGCTTAGATAACACCCAATCGCCCCAGCATTTT. Protein sequence: CASSLDNTQSPQHF.

The rearrangement links TRBV29-1 to TRBJ2-3; D possibly corresponds to TRBD2 (7 bases). This CDR3 contains 14 residues. Germline V gene data show CDR1 as SQVTM and CDR2 as ANQGSEA. In DNA form, the CDR3 reads TGCAGTCTCGGGGGGCAGGAATACACAGATACGCAGTATTTT. It translates to CSLGGQEYTDTQYF.

The V and J genes are TRBV7-2 and TRBJ2-1; 12 bases are a match to TRBD2. V gave up 2 bases and J gave up 8 bases; unmatched junction bases: 7. CDR1 is SGHTA, CDR2 FQGNSA, per germline. The CDR3 spans 16 residues. In DNA, the CDR3 is TGTGCCAGCAGCTTATTTCCTAGCGGGGGGGTCGATGAGCAGTTCTTC. Protein sequence: CASSLFPSGGVDEQFF.

This clone was recorded once. V and J are TRBV2 and TRBJ1-2, with a tentative D call TRBD1 (6 bases). In germline, CDR1 is SNHLY, CDR2 FYNNEI. V lost 11 bases and J 3 bases, leaving 16 bases between the germline ends. This CDR3 spans 13 amino acids. The CDR3 spells CAGQFPVHYGYTF. DNA of the CDR3: TGTGCCGGACAGTTCCCTGTCCACTATGGCTACACCTTC.

The rearrangement joins TRBV7-9 to TRBJ2-2, with 10 positions matching TRBD1. The germline V gene has CDR1 SEHNR and CDR2 FQNEAQ (reference sequence). V lost 5 bases to trimming and J lost 3 bases; unmatched junction nucleotides: 3. CDR3 size: 15 residues. CDR3 sequence reads: CASSPGQGDTGELFF. The CDR3 nucleotides are TGTGCCAGCAGCCCCGGACAGGGGGACACCGGGGAGCTGTTTTTT.

J is TRBJ1-2 and V is TRBV9; the D is unclear. V was trimmed by 0 bases and J by 5 bases, leaving 14 bases between them. This CDR3 spans 15 amino acids. Per the germline V gene, CDR1 is SGDLS and CDR2 is YYNGEE. DNA for the CDR3: TGTGCCAGCAGCGTAGCAGAACACAGCCTATATGGCTACACCTTC. Encoded protein: CASSVAEHSLYGYTF.

The J gene is TRBJ1-1, the V gene TRBV6-4; D is possibly TRBD1 (5 bases). V was shortened by 3 bases and J by 1 base, with 6 bases between the two germline ends. Germline-derived CDR1 and CDR2 are MRHNA and SNTAGT. The CDR3 is made up of 13 amino acids. The CDR3, as DNA: TGTGCCAGCAGTGAACAGGAGAACACTGAAGCTTTCTTT. Amino acids: CASSEQENTEAFF.

This chain connects TRBV5-1 to TRBJ2-2, with D unclear. Trimming removed 0 bases at V and 3 bases at J, with 12 bases between. This CDR3 comprises 16 residues. Germline assignment: CDR1 SGHRS and CDR2 YFSETQ. CDR3 residues: CASSLGQATDTGELFF. CDR3 DNA: TGCGCCAGCAGCTTGGGGCAGGCGACCGACACCGGGGAGCTGTTTTTT.

The chain has TRBV28 and TRBJ2-3, with D possibly matching TRBD1 (5 bases). The CDR3 runs 14 residues. Trimming shortened V by 5 bases and J by 5 bases, and 14 bases separated the two germline ends. Germline V gives CDR1 MDHEN, CDR2 SYDVKM. This CDR3 is CASSIQQVGDTQYF. CDR3 sequence (DNA): TGTGCCAGCAGTATACAACAGGTCGGAGATACGCAGTATTTT. The complete variable domain, with remaining parts taken from reference TRBV28 and TRBJ2-3, reads DVKVTQSSRYLVKRTGEKVFLECVQDMDHENMFWYRQDPGLGLRLIYFSYDVKMKEKGDIPEGYSVSREKKERFSLILESASTNQTSMYLCASSIQQVGDTQYFGPGTRLTVL.

This chain links TRBV9 with TRBJ2-1, with D perhaps TRBD1 (5 bases). V lost 0 bases, J lost 2 bases, and 9 bases lay in between. In germline, CDR1 is SGDLS, CDR2 YYNGEE. This CDR3 is 15 amino acids long. The DNA of the CDR3 is TGTGCCAGCAGCGTAGCTCAGGGTACCTACAATGAGCAGTTCTTC. The encoded protein is CASSVAQGTYNEQFF.

The chain couples TRBV18 to TRBJ1-5; perhaps TRBD1 as D (5 bases). Germline V CDR1 and CDR2: KGHSH, LQKENI. The length of the CDR3 is 13 residues. Deletions cut 1 base from V and 8 bases from J, with 9 bases between. In DNA form, the CDR3 reads TGTGCCAGCTCACCACGACCGGGGGAGCCCCAGCATTTT. It translates to CASSPRPGEPQHF.

V gene TRBV28 combines with J gene TRBJ1-5, with a tentative D call TRBD1 (6 bases). This CDR3 comprises 16 residues. The germline V gene encodes CDR1 MDHEN and CDR2 SYDVKM. Trimming shortened V by 6 bases and J by 1 base, and 16 bases separated the two germline ends. The CDR3 is CASRGIRGISNQPQHF. CDR3 nucleotide sequence: TGTGCCAGCAGGGGGATCAGGGGAATAAGCAATCAGCCCCAGCATTTT.

Here the CDR3 reads CASSATGYGEQYF. CDR3 nucleotides: TGTGCCAGCAGTGCCACAGGGTATGGCGAGCAGTACTTC. The V call is TRBV6-4, the J call TRBJ2-7; D may be TRBD1 (6 bases). The germline V and J ends were trimmed by 4 bases and 6 bases, with 13 bases remaining between them. Germline loops: CDR1 MRHNA, CDR2 SNTAGT. The CDR3 has 13 amino acids.

The genes are TRBV29-1 and TRBJ2-1, with D possibly being TRBD2 (6 bases). The CDR3 is made up of 15 amino acids. The V and J ends lost 6 bases and 1 base respectively, with 16 bases between them. Germline lookup yields CDR1 SQVTM and CDR2 ANQGSEA. In DNA form, the CDR3 reads TGCAGCGTACTTCGCGGGATGATGTCCTACAATGAGCAGTTCTTC. It is translated as CSVLRGMMSYNEQFF.

The chain has TRBV6-4 and TRBJ1-2; 7 nucleotides match TRBD1. Per germline, CDR1 MRHNA and CDR2 SNTAGT. CDR3 length: 13 amino acids. After removal of 6 bases from V and 6 bases from J, the junction contained 7 bases not matched to a gene. The CDR3 spells CASSGQALHGYTF. The CDR3 nucleotides are TGTGCCAGCAGCGGACAGGCACTGCATGGCTACACCTTC.

In its sample, this clone was seen once. CDR3 residues: CASSQPVRGLDYGYTF. As DNA, the CDR3 is TGCGCCAGCAGCCAACCTGTTAGGGGGTTGGACTATGGCTACACCTTC. The chain employs TRBV4-1 and TRBJ1-2; maybe TRBD1 (6 bases). The CDR3 sequence is 16 residues long. Trimming removed 2 bases from V and 3 bases from J, with 16 bases in between. Germline assignment: CDR1 MGHRA and CDR2 YSYEKL.

As to this clone: The junction does not match germline at one end; this may be a read error. The V call is TRBV13, the J call TRBJ2-3; 8 bases are a match to TRBD2. There are 14 residues in the CDR3. CDR1 and CDR2 from the germline V gene are PRHDT and FYEKMQ (reference sequence). CDR3 sequence reads: CASSFRLAPDTRYF. CDR3 DNA sequence: TGTGCCAGCAGCTTCCGACTAGCGCCAGATACGCGGTATTTT.

This chain connects TRBV5-1 to TRBJ2-2; TRBD2 matches 10 bases. From germline, CDR1 is SGHRS and CDR2 YFSETQ. With V trimmed by 4 bases and J by 4 bases, 7 bases remained unmatched. The CDR3 has 16 amino acids. The CDR3 here is CASSLRSGGVTGELFF. Written as DNA, the CDR3 is TGCGCCAGCAGCCTAAGGAGCGGGGGGGTCACCGGGGAGCTGTTTTTT.

This chain connects TRBV5-1 to TRBJ2-1; D may be TRBD1 (5 bases). CDR1 is SGHRS and CDR2 is YFSETQ in the germline V gene. V was clipped by 2 bases and J by 7 bases, with 19 bases between them. The CDR3 has 16 residues. The CDR3 protein is CASSFGHSNPGNEQFF. CDR3 coding DNA: TGCGCCAGCAGCTTTGGACATTCTAACCCCGGGAATGAGCAGTTCTTC.